Included here is one T cell receptor (beta chain) sequence, with context. Its matching antigen is unknown. CDR1 SNHLY and CDR2 FYNNEI come from the germline V gene. This CDR3 has 13 residues. V shed 4 bases and J shed 2 bases, with 8 bases lying between them. TCRdb's table, derived via immunoSEQ multiplex PCR, lists solely in-frame clones and lacks some. The sample yields approximately 2.1 million clones, 90% to 95% seen once. This record comes from a study of shared clonotypes between healthy human individuals. Study-level points and caveats: In general, naive subsets displayed greater estimated richness than memory subsets did.

This chain joins TRBV2 and TRBJ1-1; no clear D gene. Sequenced material: naive CD4+ T cells from PBMCs. Subset described: CD45RA+ positively selected. The receptor was isolated from a man aged 18 to 30 in good health. Some clones in this sample may be carry-over from other donors' samples. The CDR3 DNA is TGTGCCAGCAGTGTGAGCCCAAACACTGAAGCTTTCTTT. It codes for CASSVSPNTEAFF.